This T cell receptor beta chain emerged from a study of CD8+ T cells in alopecia areata. The study's findings and limits: Because one nonresponder was included, the link of baseline CD8+ expansion to response is considered uncertain.

Turning to this clone: Its cognate antigen is unknown.

After removal of 0 bases from V and 6 bases from J, the junction contained 8 bases not matched to a gene. Germline CDR1 and CDR2: SGHDT and YYEEEE. This CDR3 is 16 amino acids long. This sample's treatment: oral pan-JAK inhibitor, 5-10 mg twice daily. After isolation, RNA underwent reverse transcription to generate cDNA as the sequencing template. Clones were sequenced by immunoSEQ multiplex PCR, and TCRdb holds only the in-frame ones, with some missing. The data hold roughly 200,000 clones, with under 60% observed a single time. The sequencing here drew on CD8+ T cells sorted from blood, taken at week 24, from a patient treated with tofacitinib. This chain connects TRBV5-6 to TRBJ2-3; 9 bases fit TRBD2. This TCR was recovered from a human donor with alopecia areata. CDR3 coding DNA: TGTGCCAGCAGCTTGGCTGGCGGGGGGGTCGGGGATACGCAGTATTTT. Protein product: CASSLAGGGVGDTQYF.